This T cell receptor (beta chain) was documented in a study of T cell responses to AZD1222 COVID-19 vaccine (dated by TCRdb to the early 2020s). About the full investigation: TCR sequencing was performed for about 250 trial participants, of whom around 200 were given two doses of AZD1222 and roughly 25 were given two doses of MenACWY control vaccine. Trial participants were enrolled into age subgroups of 18-55, 56-69 and 70-plus years, which contained around 150, 29 and 61 TCR-sequenced participants, respectively. The investigation overall reported the following: Conclusions about previously exposed vaccinees are limited because only a handful of AZD1222 recipients were SARS-CoV-2 seropositive at baseline. Spike-specific TCR breadth and depth rose significantly after two AZD1222 doses compared with day 0 and with MenACWY recipients. Participants were mostly white British and included more females than males, and it was suggested by the authors that clonal diversity may have been underestimated. Because no day 14 peak-response samples were available, the repertoires could be characterized only after the peak T cell response. In the small 56-69-year group, the increase in depth fell short of significance, most likely because of low power. CD4 TCRs associated with the vaccine covered the entire spike protein, and the dominant responses were in regions 160-218 and 743-854. Reportedly, close to half of the unique spike-specific TCRs recognized epitopes lying outside the regions that are mutated in the B.1.351 and B.1.1.7 variants.

Taken from cysteine to phenylalanine, the CDR3 has 14 residues. The DNA shown is the 42-base CDR3, in frame from base 1. The germline V end is reduced by 4 bases and the J end by 8 bases; junction bases left unmatched: 4. According to the germline V gene, CDR1 reads SGHTS and CDR2 reads YDEGEE. Reading the label with the study, this specimen's time point is: about 28 days (+/-7) after the second vaccine dose. AZD1222 recipients whose second dose came at about 4 weeks and those whose second dose came at about 12 weeks were combined into one group, since spike-specific TCR depth and breadth did not differ between the two schedules. Vaccinee samples were obtained from the UK trials COV001 and COV002, which included a single-blind randomized controlled phase 2/3 trial of AZD1222 (ChAdOx1 nCoV-19) in healthy adults. Trial participant PBMC samples were collected at day 0 and day 28 after the second dose for TCRbeta chain sequencing.

As regards this clone: Which antigen it targets is not known. Base qualities are missing; no much larger clone stands one base away.

The CDR3 regions of human TCRbeta chains were analyzed by immunosequencing. On the study's bioinformatics: Repertoire TCRs were matched against a reference library of SARS-CoV-2-specific TCRs generated with the MIRA antigen-specificity platform. Breadth was defined as the fraction of unique TCRs that were SARS-CoV-2-associated. Depth was defined as the fraction of total T cells that were SARS-CoV-2-associated. Using the MIRA data, every spike-specific TCR was mapped to the spike region that the TCR reacted to and assigned to either a CD4 or a CD8 class. Log10-transformed breadth and depth values were compared by one-way ANOVA with Sidak's multiple comparisons tests. What TCRdb holds here is the immuneACCESS table cut down to in-frame rearrangements. Part of the clones is not present; checked against another copy, under half of the missing clones reflect an unresolved V gene, and the others are unexplained. V and J calls and clone size are given by that table; D and trimming were obtained from the DNA. Within this sample are 180,000 or so clones, with about 90% of them counted one time only. Jointly, the top ten make up 1% to 1.5% of the sample.

The sequencing used peripheral blood, collected 28 days after the second AZD1222 dose. The V and J genes are TRBV5-8 and TRBJ1-4, and 11 bases in between align with TRBD1. The TCR sequence derives from an adult who received the AZD1222 COVID-19 vaccine. The CDR3 protein sequence reads: CASSAGQGGEKLFF. The sequenced DNA: TGTGCCAGCAGCGCGGGACAGGGGGGCGAAAAACTGTTTTTT.